This TCR beta chain was documented in a study of T cell responses to AZD1222 COVID-19 vaccine (dated by TCRdb to the early 2020s). A note on the overall study: Because spike-specific TCR depth and breadth did not differ between the two schedules, AZD1222 recipients who got a second dose at roughly 4 weeks were pooled with those who got a second dose at roughly 12 weeks. Trial participants were enrolled into age subgroups of 18-55, 56-69 and 70-plus years, which contained approximately 150, 28 and 58 TCR-sequenced participants, respectively. A total of 230 to 250 trial participants underwent TCR sequencing, of whom roughly 210 received two doses of AZD1222 and approximately 25 received two doses of the MenACWY control vaccine.

CDR1 MNHNY and CDR2 SVGAGI were looked up in the germline V gene (reference sequence). Including cysteine and phenylalanine, the CDR3 has 12 amino acids. Only the CDR3 part of the read is kept: 36 bases, read in frame from the first base. Between the V and J ends, shortened by 0 bases and 5 bases respectively, the junction contains 2 bases. The sample's time point, from its label and the paper: baseline before first vaccination. Vaccinee samples came from UK trials COV001 and COV002, including a single-blind randomized controlled phase 2/3 trial of AZD1222 (ChAdOx1 nCoV-19) in healthy adults. For TCRbeta chain sequencing, PBMC samples were collected from trial participants at day 0 and at day 28 after the second dose. Comment on this clone: Its antigen has not been determined. Qualities for individual bases were not recorded, and no much larger clone is one base off.

The CDR3 regions of human TCRbeta chains were analyzed by immunosequencing. The paper's data handling went like this. TCRs in the repertoires were matched against a reference library of SARS-CoV-2-specific TCRs that had been generated with the MIRA antigen-specificity platform. Breadth was defined as the fraction of unique TCRs that were SARS-CoV-2-associated, and depth was defined as the fraction of total T cells that were SARS-CoV-2-associated. Using the MIRA data, each spike-specific TCR was mapped to the spike region that the TCR reacts to and placed in a CD4 or CD8 class. Log10-transformed breadth and depth values were compared by one-way ANOVA with Sidak's multiple comparisons tests. TCRdb re-hosts the immuneACCESS table, in-frame sequences only. Its copies lack some clones; in the studies checked, an unresolved V gene accounts for under half of them, and the cause for the rest is not known. V and J calls and clone size follow that table, whereas D and trimming were derived from the DNA. For this sample the table gives some 110,000 clones, of which just over 85% were detected only once. The biggest ten clones account for approximately 9.6% of the sample.

Beyond this particular receptor, the publication reports: Most participants were white British and females outnumbered males, and the authors suggested that clonal diversity may have been underestimated. Reportedly, close to half of the unique spike-specific TCRs recognized epitopes lying outside the regions that are mutated in the B.1.351 and B.1.1.7 variants. Because no samples from the day 14 peak response were available, repertoires could be characterized only after the peak T cell response. Conclusions about previously exposed vaccinees were limited because only six AZD1222 recipients were SARS-CoV-2 seropositive at baseline. Vaccine-associated CD4 TCRs spanned the whole spike protein, with dominant responses in regions 160-218 and 743-854. In the small 56-69-year group, the increase in depth fell short of significance, most likely because of low power. A significant rise in spike-specific TCR breadth and depth was observed after two AZD1222 doses relative to day 0 and relative to MenACWY recipients.

The sequences come from peripheral blood, collected on day 0 of AZD1222 vaccination. Recombination joined TRBV6-6 with TRBJ2-1; a confident D gene designation cannot be given. This clonotype was obtained from an adult in good health. In nucleotide form, the sequence is TGTGCCAGCAGTTACTCGGACAATGAGCAGTTCTTC. Protein translation: CASSYSDNEQFF.